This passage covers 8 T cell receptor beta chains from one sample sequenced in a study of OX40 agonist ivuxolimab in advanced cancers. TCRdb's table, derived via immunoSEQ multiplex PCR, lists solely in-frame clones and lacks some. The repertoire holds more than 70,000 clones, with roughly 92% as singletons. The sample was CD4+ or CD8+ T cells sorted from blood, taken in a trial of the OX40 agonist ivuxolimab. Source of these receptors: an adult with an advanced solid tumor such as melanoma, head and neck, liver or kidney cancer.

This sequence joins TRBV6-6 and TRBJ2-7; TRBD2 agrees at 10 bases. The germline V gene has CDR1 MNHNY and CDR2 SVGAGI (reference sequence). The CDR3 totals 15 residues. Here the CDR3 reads CATLDSSGSPYEQYF. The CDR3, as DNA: TGTGCTACCCTGGATTCTAGCGGGAGCCCCTACGAGCAGTACTTC.

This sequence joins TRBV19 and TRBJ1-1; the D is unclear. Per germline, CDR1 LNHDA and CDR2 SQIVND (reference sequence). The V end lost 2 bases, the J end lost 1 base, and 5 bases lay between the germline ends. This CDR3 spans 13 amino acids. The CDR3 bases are TGTGCCAGTAGTATACGGAGGAACACTGAAGCTTTCTTT. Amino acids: CASSIRRNTEAFF.

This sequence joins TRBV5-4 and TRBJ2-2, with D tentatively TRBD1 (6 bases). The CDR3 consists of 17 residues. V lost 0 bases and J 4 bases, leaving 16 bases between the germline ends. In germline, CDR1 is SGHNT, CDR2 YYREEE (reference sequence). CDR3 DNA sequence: TGTGCCAGCAGCTTGGGGCAGGGGCCAAGGAGCACCGGGGAGCTGTTTTTT. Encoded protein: CASSLGQGPRSTGELFF.

DNA for the CDR3: TGTGCCAGTAGTAACCCCATATATTTT. This sequence encodes CASSNPIYF. The gene calls are TRBV19 and TRBJ1-3; D gene unclear. The germline V gene has CDR1 LNHDA and CDR2 SQIVND (reference sequence). V gave up 4 bases and J gave up 11 bases, with 3 bases separating them. There are 9 residues in the CDR3.

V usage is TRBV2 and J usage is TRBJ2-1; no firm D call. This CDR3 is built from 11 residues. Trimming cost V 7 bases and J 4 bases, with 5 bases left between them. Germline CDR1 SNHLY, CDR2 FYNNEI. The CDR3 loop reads CASTIYNEQFF. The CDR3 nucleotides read TGTGCCAGCACCATTTACAATGAGCAGTTCTTC.

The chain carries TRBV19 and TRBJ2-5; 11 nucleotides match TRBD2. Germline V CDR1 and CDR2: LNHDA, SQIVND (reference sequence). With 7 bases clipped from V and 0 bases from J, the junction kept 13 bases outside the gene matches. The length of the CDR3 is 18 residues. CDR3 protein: CASTPGGLAGGHQETQYF. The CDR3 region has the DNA TGTGCCAGTACCCCAGGAGGGCTAGCGGGGGGACACCAAGAGACCCAGTACTTC.

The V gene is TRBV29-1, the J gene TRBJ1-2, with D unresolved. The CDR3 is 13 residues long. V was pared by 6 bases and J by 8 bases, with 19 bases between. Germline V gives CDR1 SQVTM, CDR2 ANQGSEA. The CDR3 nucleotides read TGCAGCGTCACCCCCAGGCTCCAAGGCGGCTACACCTTC. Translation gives CSVTPRLQGGYTF.

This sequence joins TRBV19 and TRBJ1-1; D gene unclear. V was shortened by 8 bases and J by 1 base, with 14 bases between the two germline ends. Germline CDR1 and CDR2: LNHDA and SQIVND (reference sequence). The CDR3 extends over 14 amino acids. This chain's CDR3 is CASCTRIPNTEAFF. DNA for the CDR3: TGTGCCAGTTGTACGAGAATACCGAACACTGAAGCTTTCTTT.